This T cell receptor (beta chain) originates from a study of monozygotic twins with inflammatory bowel disease. Details on this clonotype: The target antigen is unknown.

The study, taken as a whole, reports: IBD patients exhibited fewer clonotypes shared with other individuals than healthy twins, particularly with disease activity.

For each CDR3 protein, TCRdb gives one entry from its re-call of the 5' RACE reads, without DNA. The listing records approximately 400,000 distinct CDR3 sequences. The sample taken for sequencing was blood. The TCR originated in a human donor with ulcerative colitis or Crohn's disease, or a healthy co-twin of an affected twin (not recorded which).

The CDR3 is CASKARVLYTEAFF. The chain has TRBV5-1 and TRBJ1-1; TCRdb selects TRBD1, and the lack of DNA leaves this call unchecked. The CDR3 runs 14 residues. In germline, CDR1 is SGHRS, CDR2 YFSETQ.